Following are 4 T cell receptor beta chains from one sample sequenced in a study of cytomegalovirus exposure and HLA in healthy donors. PCR primers comprised 60 Vbeta and 13 Jbeta primers. This table comes from immunoSEQ multiplex PCR, and its TCRdb copy is limited to in-frame clones, with some not included. Of under 200,000 clones listed, around 79% were seen once; the top ten hold about 2%. Sequenced input: PBMCs. Every receptor here comes from a man aged 40-49 years in good health and CMV-seronegative.

CDR3 protein: CASRRQGRGNRYSQYF. DNA for the CDR3: TGTGCCAGCAGGAGACAGGGACGGGGTAATAGGTACAGTCAGTACTTC. V and J are TRBV28 and TRBJ2-4; 7 bases line up with TRBD1. The CDR3 sequence is 16 residues long. Trimming took 6 bases from V and 12 from J; bases not matched to a gene: 20. The germline V gene has CDR1 MDHEN and CDR2 SYDVKM.

CDR3 loop: CASSNRGLRSTNEKLFF. The DNA for the CDR3 is TGTGCCAGTAGCAACAGGGGCCTGAGGTCAACTAATGAAAAACTGTTTTTT. V gene TRBV19 combines with J gene TRBJ1-4; TRBD1 agrees at 7 bases. Trimming at V came to 6 bases and at J to 0 bases, leaving 10 bases not matched to a gene. Germline V gene lookup returns CDR1 LNHDA and CDR2 SQIVND (reference sequence). This CDR3 has 17 residues.

This chain joins TRBV7-9 and TRBJ2-7; D possibly corresponds to TRBD2 (6 bases). Per the germline V gene, CDR1 is SEHNR and CDR2 is FQNEAQ (reference sequence). The CDR3 extends over 15 amino acids. The V and J ends lost 2 bases and 5 bases respectively, with 16 bases between them. The CDR3 coding sequence is TGTGCCAGCAGCTTATCCGCGGGGCAGATCCACGAGCAGTACTTC. Residues: CASSLSAGQIHEQYF.

This chain connects TRBV5-1 to TRBJ2-7; 8 bases are shared with TRBD1. Trimming at V came to 2 bases and at J to 3 bases, leaving 4 bases not matched to a gene. This CDR3 is 14 amino acids long. Germline lookup yields CDR1 SGHRS and CDR2 YFSETQ. For the CDR3, the DNA is TGCGCCAGCAGCTTACAGACAGGGGACTACGAGCAGTACTTC. Protein product: CASSLQTGDYEQYF.